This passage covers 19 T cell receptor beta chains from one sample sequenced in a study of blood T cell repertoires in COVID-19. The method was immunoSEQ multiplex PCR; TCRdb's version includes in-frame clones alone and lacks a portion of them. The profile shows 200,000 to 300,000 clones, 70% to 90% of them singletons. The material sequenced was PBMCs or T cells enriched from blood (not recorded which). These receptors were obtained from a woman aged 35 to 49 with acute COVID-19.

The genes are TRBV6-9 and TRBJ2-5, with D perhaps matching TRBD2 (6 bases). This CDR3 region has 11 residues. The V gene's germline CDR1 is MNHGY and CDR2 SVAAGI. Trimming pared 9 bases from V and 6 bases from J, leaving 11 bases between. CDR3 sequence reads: CARASAKTQYF. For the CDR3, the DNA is TGTGCCAGGGCTAGCGCGAAGACCCAGTACTTC.

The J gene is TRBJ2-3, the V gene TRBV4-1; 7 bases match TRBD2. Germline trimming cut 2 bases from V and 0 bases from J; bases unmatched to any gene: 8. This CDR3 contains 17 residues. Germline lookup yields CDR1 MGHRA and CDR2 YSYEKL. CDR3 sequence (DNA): TGCGCCAGCAGCCAACCAAAACTAGCGTCTAGCACAGATACGCAGTATTTT. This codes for CASSQPKLASSTDTQYF.

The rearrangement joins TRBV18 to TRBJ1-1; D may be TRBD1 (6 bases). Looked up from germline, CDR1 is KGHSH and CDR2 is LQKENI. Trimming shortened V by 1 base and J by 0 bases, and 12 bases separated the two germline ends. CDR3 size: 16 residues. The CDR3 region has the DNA TGTGCCAGCTCACCACTCCCGACAGGCCTGAACACTGAAGCTTTCTTT. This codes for CASSPLPTGLNTEAFF. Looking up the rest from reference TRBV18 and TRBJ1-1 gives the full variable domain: NAGVMQNPRHLVRRRGQEARLRCSPMKGHSHVYWYRQLPEEGLKFMVYLQKENIIDESGMPKERFSAEFPKEGPSILRIQQVVRGDSAAYFCASSPLPTGLNTEAFFGQGTRLTVV.

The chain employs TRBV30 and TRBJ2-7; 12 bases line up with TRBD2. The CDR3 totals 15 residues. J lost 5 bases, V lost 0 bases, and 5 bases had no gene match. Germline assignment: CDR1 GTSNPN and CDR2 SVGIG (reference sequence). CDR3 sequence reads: CAWSVKGLAGDEQYF. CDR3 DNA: TGTGCCTGGAGTGTAAAGGGACTAGCGGGCGACGAGCAGTACTTC.

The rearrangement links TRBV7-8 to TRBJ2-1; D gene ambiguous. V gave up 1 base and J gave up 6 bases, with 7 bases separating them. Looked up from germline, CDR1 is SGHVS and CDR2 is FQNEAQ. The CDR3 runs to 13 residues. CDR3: CASSLGVLNEQFF. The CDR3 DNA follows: TGTGCCAGCAGCTTAGGTGTACTCAATGAGCAGTTCTTC.

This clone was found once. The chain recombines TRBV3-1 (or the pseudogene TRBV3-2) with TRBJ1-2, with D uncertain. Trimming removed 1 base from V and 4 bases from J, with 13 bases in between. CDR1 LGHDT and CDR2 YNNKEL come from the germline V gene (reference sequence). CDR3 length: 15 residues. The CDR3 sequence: CASSQVAGSSYGYTF. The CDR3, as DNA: TGTGCCAGCAGCCAAGTCGCAGGCTCCAGCTATGGCTACACCTTC.

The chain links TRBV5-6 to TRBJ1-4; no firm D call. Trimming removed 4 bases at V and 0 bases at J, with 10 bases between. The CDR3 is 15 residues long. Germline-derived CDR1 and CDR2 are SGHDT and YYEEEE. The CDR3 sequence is CASSLEGATNEKLFF. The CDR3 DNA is TGTGCCAGCAGCCTGGAGGGAGCAACTAATGAAAAACTGTTTTTT.

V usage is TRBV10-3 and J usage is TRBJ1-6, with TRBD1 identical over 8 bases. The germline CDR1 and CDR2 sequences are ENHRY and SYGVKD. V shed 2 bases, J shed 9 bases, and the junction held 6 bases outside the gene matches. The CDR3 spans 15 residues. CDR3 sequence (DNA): TGTGCCATCAGTGAGACCGGACAGGGTTCTTCACCCCTCCACTTT. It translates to CAISETGQGSSPLHF.

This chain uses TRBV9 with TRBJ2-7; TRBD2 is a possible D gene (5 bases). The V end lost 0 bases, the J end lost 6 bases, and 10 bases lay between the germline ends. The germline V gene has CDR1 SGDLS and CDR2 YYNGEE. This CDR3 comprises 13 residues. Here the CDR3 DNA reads TGTGCCAGCAGCGTAGACGAGGGTTCCGAGCAGTACTTC. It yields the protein CASSVDEGSEQYF.

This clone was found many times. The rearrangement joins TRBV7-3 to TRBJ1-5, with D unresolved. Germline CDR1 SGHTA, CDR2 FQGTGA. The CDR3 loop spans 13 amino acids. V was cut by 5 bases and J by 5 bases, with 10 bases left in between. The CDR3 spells CASSPEPYQPQHF. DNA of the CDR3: TGTGCCAGCAGCCCGGAGCCCTATCAGCCCCAGCATTTT. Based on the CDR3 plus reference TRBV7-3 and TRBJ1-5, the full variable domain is GAGVSQTPSNKVTEKGKYVELRCDPISGHTALYWYRQSLGQGPEFLIYFQGTGAADDSGLPNDRFFAVRPEGSVSTLKIQRTERGDSAVYLCASSPEPYQPQHFGDGTRLSIL.

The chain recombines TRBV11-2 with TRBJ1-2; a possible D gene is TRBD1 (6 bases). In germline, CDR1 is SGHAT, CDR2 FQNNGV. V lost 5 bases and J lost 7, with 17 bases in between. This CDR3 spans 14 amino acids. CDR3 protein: CASSPGTLGSGYTF. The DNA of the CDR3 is TGTGCCAGCAGCCCCGGGACACTCGGATCTGGCTACACCTTC. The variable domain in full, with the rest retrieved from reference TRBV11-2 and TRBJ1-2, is EAGVAQSPRYKIIEKRQSVAFWCNPISGHATLYWYQQILGQGPKLLIQFQNNGVVDDSQLPKDRFSAERLKGVDSTLKIQPAKLEDSAVYLCASSPGTLGSGYTFGSGTRLTVV.

CDR3 protein: CASSQLTGGYGYTF. CDR3 bases: TGTGCCAGCAGCCAACTGACAGGGGGCTATGGCTACACCTTC. The V and J genes are TRBV14 and TRBJ1-2; 9 bases map to TRBD1. J was trimmed by 4 bases and V by 2 bases; bases with no gene match: 2. The germline V gene has CDR1 SGHDN and CDR2 FVKESK. CDR3 length equals 14 residues.

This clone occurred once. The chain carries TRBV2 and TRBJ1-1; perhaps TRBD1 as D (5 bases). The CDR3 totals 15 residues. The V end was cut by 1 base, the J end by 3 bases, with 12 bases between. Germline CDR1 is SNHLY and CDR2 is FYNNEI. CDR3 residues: CASSEGRGSDTEAFF. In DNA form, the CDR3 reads TGTGCCAGCAGTGAAGGTCGGGGGTCGGACACTGAAGCTTTCTTT.

The CDR3 reads CASSRREGQGSYEQYF. CDR3 bases: TGTGCCAGCAGTCGAAGGGAGGGACAGGGCTCCTACGAGCAGTACTTC. The chain links TRBV5-4 to TRBJ2-7; 9 bases fit TRBD1. The CDR3 covers 16 residues. Per the germline V gene, CDR1 is SGHNT and CDR2 is YYREEE (reference sequence). V shed 5 bases and J 0 bases; nucleotides not matched to a gene: 9.

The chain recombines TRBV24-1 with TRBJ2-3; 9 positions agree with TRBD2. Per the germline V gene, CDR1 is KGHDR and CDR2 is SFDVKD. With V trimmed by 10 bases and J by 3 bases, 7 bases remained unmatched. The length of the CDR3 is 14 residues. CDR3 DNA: TGTGCCACAAGGCCTAGCGGGACGACAGATACGCAGTATTTT. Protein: CATRPSGTTDTQYF.

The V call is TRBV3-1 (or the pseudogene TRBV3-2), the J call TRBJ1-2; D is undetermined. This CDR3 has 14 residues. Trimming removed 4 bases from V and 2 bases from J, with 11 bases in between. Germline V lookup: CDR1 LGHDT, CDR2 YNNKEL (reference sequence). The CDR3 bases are TGTGCCAGCAGCCGGGCCCAGACGAACTATGGCTACACCTTC. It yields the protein CASSRAQTNYGYTF.

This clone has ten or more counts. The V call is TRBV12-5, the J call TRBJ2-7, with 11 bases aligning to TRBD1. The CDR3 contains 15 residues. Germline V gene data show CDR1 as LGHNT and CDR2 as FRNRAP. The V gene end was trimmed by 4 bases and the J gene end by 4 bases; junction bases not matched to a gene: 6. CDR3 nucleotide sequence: TGTGCTAGTGGTTCCCGGACAGGGGGCTTTTACGAGCAGTACTTC. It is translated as CASGSRTGGFYEQYF.

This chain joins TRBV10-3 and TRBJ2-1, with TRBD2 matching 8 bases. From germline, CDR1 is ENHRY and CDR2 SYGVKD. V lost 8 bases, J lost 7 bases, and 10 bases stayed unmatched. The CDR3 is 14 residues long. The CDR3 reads CAIQGAGVLNEQFF. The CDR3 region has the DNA TGTGCCATCCAAGGAGCGGGAGTGCTGAATGAGCAGTTCTTC.

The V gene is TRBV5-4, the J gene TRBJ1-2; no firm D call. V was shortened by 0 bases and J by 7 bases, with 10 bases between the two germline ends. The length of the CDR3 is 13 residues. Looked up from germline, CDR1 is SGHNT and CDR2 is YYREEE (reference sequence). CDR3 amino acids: CASSLAQPGGYTF. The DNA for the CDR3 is TGTGCCAGCAGCTTGGCACAGCCTGGTGGCTACACCTTC.